Each of the 29 T cell receptor beta chains below was sequenced from the same sample in a study of blood T cell repertoires in COVID-19. Measured with immunoSEQ multiplex PCR; TCRdb has only the in-frame clones, and not every one. The table records over 85,000 clones, about 90% of them present only once. Input material: peripheral blood. These receptors all stem from a man aged 18 to 30 with acute or convalescent COVID-19.

Note on this clone: This sample includes further DNA sequences coding for the same CDR3. The V gene is TRBV7-9, the J gene TRBJ1-1, with D hard to call. The V gene lost 1 base and the J gene lost 2 bases, with 8 bases spanning the gap. Per the germline V gene, CDR1 is SEHNR and CDR2 is FQNEAQ (reference sequence). The CDR3 has 14 residues. The CDR3 protein is CASSLGAPNTEAFF. CDR3 in DNA: TGTGCCAGCAGCTTAGGGGCCCCCAACACTGAAGCTTTCTTT.

CDR3 sequence reads: CASSAAGTAPRGYTF. In nucleotides, the CDR3 is TGTGCCAGCAGCGCGGCTGGGACAGCTCCACGCGGCTACACCTTC. V gene TRBV25-1 combines with J gene TRBJ1-2, with 7 bases that match TRBD1. Trimming cost V 6 bases and J 8 bases; bases outside gene matches: 15. The germline V gene encodes CDR1 MGHDK and CDR2 SYGVNS. The CDR3 spans 15 residues.

V usage is TRBV6-5 and J usage is TRBJ1-2; D possibly corresponds to TRBD1 (6 bases). The V end lost 4 bases, the J end lost 5 bases, and 11 bases lay between the germline ends. The CDR3 length is 13 residues. Germline V gene data show CDR1 as MNHEY and CDR2 as SVGAGI. The CDR3 nucleotides are TGTGCCAGCAGTTTAGACAGGAGTTATGGCTACACCTTC. It yields the protein CASSLDRSYGYTF.

The rearrangement links TRBV6-5 to TRBJ2-7, with D uncertain. V lost 10 bases to trimming and J lost 0 bases, with 19 bases between them. Germline V CDR1 and CDR2: MNHEY, SVGAGI. This CDR3 is built from 15 residues. CDR3 sequence: CATKAYLESSYEQYF. The CDR3 DNA reads as TGTGCCACCAAAGCCTACCTCGAAAGCTCCTACGAGCAGTACTTC.

This chain uses TRBV5-1 with TRBJ2-1, with D perhaps matching TRBD2 (6 bases). This CDR3 has 13 residues. Germline assignment: CDR1 SGHRS and CDR2 YFSETQ. The ends were cut back, 2 bases at V and 5 bases at J, with 8 bases in the middle. The CDR3 loop reads CASSLGGDNEQFF. CDR3 DNA: TGCGCCAGCAGCTTAGGCGGGGACAATGAGCAGTTCTTC.

J is TRBJ1-2 and V is TRBV7-7; D might be TRBD1 (5 bases). Germline V gene data show CDR1 as SSHAT and CDR2 as FNYEAQ (reference sequence). This CDR3 is built from 10 residues. The V end was cut by 4 bases, the J end by 14 bases, with 11 bases between. CDR3 in DNA: TGTGCCAGCAGCTCCCCCGGGGGTACCTTC. Translated: CASSSPGGTF.

CDR3 region: CASREISGYTEAFF. CDR3 sequence (DNA): TGTGCCAGCAGGGAAATTTCAGGCTACACTGAAGCTTTCTTT. The V and J genes are TRBV25-1 and TRBJ1-1; D remains unclear. Germline V gene lookup returns CDR1 MGHDK and CDR2 SYGVNS. This CDR3 region has 14 residues. The germline V and J ends were trimmed by 6 bases and 3 bases, with 14 bases remaining between them.

This clone was picked up one time. The chain uses TRBV18 and TRBJ1-1; D unclear. Between the trimmed V and J ends, which lost 3 bases and 8 bases, there was a span of 7 bases. CDR1 and CDR2 (germline): KGHSH, LQKENI. This CDR3 spans 11 amino acids. The CDR3 here is CASSPGREAFF. The CDR3 DNA is TGTGCCAGCTCACCGGGCAGAGAAGCTTTCTTT.

The gene calls are TRBV5-1 and TRBJ2-1; 9 positions agree with TRBD2. There are 14 residues in the CDR3. V trimming: 8 bases; J trimming: 7 bases; junction bases outside the gene matches: 10. Germline V gives CDR1 SGHRS, CDR2 YFSETQ. CDR3 protein: CASERAGGRNEQFF. The DNA of the CDR3 is TGCGCCAGTGAGAGGGCGGGAGGGAGGAATGAGCAGTTCTTC.

The chain uses TRBV7-2 and TRBJ2-1; 7 bases map to TRBD2. CDR1 is SGHTA and CDR2 is FQGNSA in the germline V gene. CDR3 size: 14 residues. V lost 7 bases and J lost 9; bases outside the gene matches: 12. CDR3 region: CASIDRSGVGEQFF. CDR3 sequence (DNA): TGTGCCAGCATCGATCGCAGCGGGGTCGGTGAGCAGTTCTTC.

The rearrangement links TRBV5-4 to TRBJ1-2; D ambiguous. Trimming pared 4 bases from V and 4 bases from J, leaving 20 bases between. Per germline, CDR1 SGHNT and CDR2 YYREEE (reference sequence). The CDR3 sequence is 16 residues long. The chain's CDR3 is CASSPGEGGSFYGYTF. The CDR3 coding sequence is TGTGCCAGCAGCCCTGGGGAGGGAGGTTCATTCTATGGCTACACCTTC.

This chain uses TRBV12-3 or TRBV12-4 with TRBJ1-4; 7 bases are a match to TRBD1. The V segment lost 4 bases and the J segment 10 bases; nucleotides outside the gene matches: 6. The CDR3 length is 13 residues. This chain's CDR3 is CASSSSRGAKLFF. For the CDR3, the DNA is TGTGCCAGCAGTTCATCCAGGGGGGCAAAACTGTTTTTT.

This chain joins TRBV19 and TRBJ2-5; TRBD2 aligns across 15 bases. Germline CDR1 and CDR2: LNHDA and SQIVND (reference sequence). The CDR3 is made up of 18 amino acids. V lost 6 bases, J lost 4 bases, and 12 bases stayed unmatched. The CDR3 DNA reads as TGTGCCAGTAGCCTAATGGGACTAGCGGGAGGAGGGGCAGAGACCCAGTACTTC. Translation: CASSLMGLAGGGAETQYF.

V and J are TRBV5-1 and TRBJ2-7; tentative D call: TRBD1 (5 bases). Germline loops: CDR1 SGHRS, CDR2 YFSETQ. Trimming cost V 1 base and J 2 bases, with 22 bases left between them. The CDR3 contains 18 residues. The CDR3 here is CASSLRPMEQASTYEQYF. The CDR3 DNA follows: TGCGCCAGCAGCTTGCGACCAATGGAACAGGCAAGCACCTACGAGCAGTACTTC.

The chain recombines TRBV27 with TRBJ2-5; 12 bases are shared with TRBD2. J was trimmed by 10 bases and V by 7 bases; bases with no gene match: 22. There are 18 residues in the CDR3. Germline assignment: CDR1 MNHEY and CDR2 SMNVEV (reference sequence). CDR3 DNA sequence: TGTGCCAGCACATGGCTCGGACTAGCGGGAATATCCCCGAGGGACCAGTACTTC. Amino acid sequence: CASTWLGLAGISPRDQYF.

J is TRBJ2-5 and V is TRBV7-9, with a possible D match to TRBD2 (6 bases). The CDR3 is made up of 14 amino acids. Trimming removed 0 bases from V and 2 bases from J, with 7 bases in between. Germline CDR1 reads SEHNR; CDR2 reads FQNEAQ (reference sequence). CDR3 in amino acids: CASSLAAGQETQYF. As DNA, the CDR3 is TGTGCCAGCAGCTTAGCCGCGGGGCAAGAGACCCAGTACTTC.

This chain links TRBV18 with TRBJ1-1; D is ambiguous. The length of the CDR3 is 14 residues. Per germline, CDR1 KGHSH and CDR2 LQKENI. V was pared by 2 bases and J by 5 bases, with 12 bases between. CDR3 nucleotide sequence: TGTGCCAGCTCACCAAAGGGTCCGGGGACTGAAGCTTTCTTT. This sequence encodes CASSPKGPGTEAFF.

The chain employs TRBV5-4 and TRBJ1-2; TRBD1 matches 8 bases. Germline V CDR1 and CDR2: SGHNT, YYREEE (reference sequence). There are 15 residues in the CDR3. V lost 4 bases and J lost 3; bases outside the gene matches: 8. In DNA form, the CDR3 reads TGTGCCAGCAGCCTCGGACAGGGCAATGACTATGGCTACACCTTC. Translating it yields CASSLGQGNDYGYTF.

The chain uses TRBV5-1 and TRBJ1-1; perhaps TRBD1 as D (5 bases). V dropped 6 bases and J dropped 2 bases, with 14 bases sitting between them. The CDR3 is 14 amino acids. CDR1 SGHRS and CDR2 YFSETQ come from the germline V gene. CDR3 loop: CASTRATGNTEAFF. The DNA for the CDR3 is TGCGCCAGCACACGCGCCACAGGAAACACTGAAGCTTTCTTT.

J is TRBJ2-7 and V is TRBV12-3 or TRBV12-4; D possibly corresponds to TRBD1 (6 bases). The V gene lost 5 bases and the J gene lost 5 bases, with 7 bases spanning the gap. The CDR3 has 11 amino acids. CDR3 coding DNA: TGTGCCAGCAGTCGGACAGACGAGCAGTACTTC. Amino acid sequence: CASSRTDEQYF.

The V gene is TRBV5-6, the J gene TRBJ2-2, with TRBD1 as a possible D gene (6 bases). Germline CDR1 SGHDT, CDR2 YYEEEE. The CDR3 loop spans 14 amino acids. Trimming removed 6 bases from V and 2 bases from J, with 11 bases in between. CDR3 sequence reads: CASIRTVNTGELFF. The CDR3 DNA is TGTGCCAGCATCCGGACAGTTAACACCGGGGAGCTGTTTTTT.

The genes are TRBV5-1 and TRBJ2-7; no reliable D call. CDR1 and CDR2 from the germline V gene are SGHRS and YFSETQ. Trimming stripped 2 bases from V and 2 bases from J, with 8 bases between. The CDR3 has 13 residues. CDR3 in amino acids: CASSFGRAYEQYF. As DNA, the CDR3 is TGCGCCAGCAGCTTCGGTCGCGCCTACGAGCAGTACTTC.

This clone showed up just once. The CDR3 region is CASSIDGVGLPQHF. The CDR3 bases are TGTGCCAGTAGTATAGACGGGGTTGGGCTGCCCCAGCATTTT. The rearrangement links TRBV19 to TRBJ1-5; D gene uncertain. The V gene lost 0 bases and the J gene lost 9 bases, with 12 bases spanning the gap. This CDR3 is 14 amino acids long. Germline values: CDR1 LNHDA, CDR2 SQIVND (reference sequence). The full variable domain, with the rest looked up from reference TRBV19 and TRBJ1-5, is DGGITQSPKYLFRKEGQNVTLSCEQNLNHDAMYWYRQDPGQGLRLIYYSQIVNDFQKGDIAEGYSVSREKKESFPLTVTSAQKNPTAFYLCASSIDGVGLPQHFGDGTRLSIL.

The chain couples TRBV29-1 to TRBJ1-2; 7 positions agree with TRBD1. CDR1 SQVTM and CDR2 ANQGSEA come from the germline V gene. After removal of 5 bases from V and 4 bases from J, the junction contained 4 bases not matched to a gene. The CDR3 length is 12 residues. DNA of the CDR3: TGCAGCGTTTCCGGACAGGCCTATGGCTACACCTTC. Its translation: CSVSGQAYGYTF.

V gene TRBV30 combines with J gene TRBJ1-2; 10 positions match TRBD1. The CDR3 sequence is 14 residues long. Trimming took 4 bases from V and 3 from J; bases not matched to a gene: 5. Germline V gene data show CDR1 as GTSNPN and CDR2 as SVGIG (reference sequence). The CDR3 DNA reads TGTGCCTGGACCGGGGACAGGGGACACTATGGCTACACCTTC. It yields the protein CAWTGDRGHYGYTF.

This rearrangement joins TRBV11-2 to TRBJ2-1, with TRBD2 matching 11 bases. The CDR3 contains 16 residues. The V gene end was trimmed by 3 bases and the J gene end by 10 bases; junction bases not matched to a gene: 11. In germline, CDR1 is SGHAT, CDR2 FQNNGV. The CDR3 nucleotides are TGTGCCAGCAGCTTCCAGTCTATAGCGGGAGGGCGAGAGCAGTTCTTC. Translation: CASSFQSIAGGREQFF.

The genes are TRBV29-1 and TRBJ1-4; D is possibly TRBD1 (5 bases). CDR3 size: 12 residues. Trimming cost V 8 bases and J 8 bases, with 15 bases left between them. Germline CDR1 and CDR2: SQVTM and ANQGSEA. CDR3 region: CSSRGMDEKLFF. CDR3 DNA: TGCAGCTCGCGGGGGATGGACGAAAAACTGTTTTTT.

The rearrangement uses TRBV29-1 and TRBJ2-2, with D possibly TRBD2 on 5 matching bases. Trimming shortened V by 0 bases and J by 5 bases, and 13 bases separated the two germline ends. The V gene's germline CDR1 is SQVTM and CDR2 ANQGSEA. This CDR3 is built from 15 residues. The CDR3: CSVEDRGDVTGELFF. The CDR3 DNA reads TGCAGCGTTGAAGATCGGGGTGACGTGACCGGGGAGCTGTTTTTT.

The chain couples TRBV19 to TRBJ1-5; perhaps TRBD1 as D (6 bases). The CDR3 runs 15 residues. Germline assignment: CDR1 LNHDA and CDR2 SQIVND (reference sequence). Trimming left V 7 bases short and J 4 bases short, with 17 bases between. The CDR3 sequence: CASTEGQSHNQPQHF. For the CDR3, the DNA is TGTGCCAGTACCGAAGGACAGAGCCATAATCAGCCCCAGCATTTT.